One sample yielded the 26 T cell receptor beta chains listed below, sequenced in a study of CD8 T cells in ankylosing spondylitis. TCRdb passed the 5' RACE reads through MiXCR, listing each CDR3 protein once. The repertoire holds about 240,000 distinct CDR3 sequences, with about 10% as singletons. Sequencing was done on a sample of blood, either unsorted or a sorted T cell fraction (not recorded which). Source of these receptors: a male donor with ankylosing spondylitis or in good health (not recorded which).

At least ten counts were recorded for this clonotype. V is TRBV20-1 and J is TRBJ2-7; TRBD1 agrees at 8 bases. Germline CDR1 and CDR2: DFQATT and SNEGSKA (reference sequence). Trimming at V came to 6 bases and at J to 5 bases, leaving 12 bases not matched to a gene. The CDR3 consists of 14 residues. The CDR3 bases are TGCAGTGCCCCGCTCCCCGGACAGGGCAACGAGCAGTACTTC. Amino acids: CSAPLPGQGNEQYF.

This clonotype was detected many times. This CDR3 reads CASSLKTSTDTQYF. In DNA form, the CDR3 reads TGTGCCAGCAGCTTAAAAACTAGCACAGATACGCAGTATTTT. The V and J genes are TRBV7-2 and TRBJ2-3, with no clear D. CDR1 SGHTA and CDR2 FQGNSA come from the germline V gene. This CDR3 region has 14 residues. V lost 2 bases, J lost 0 bases, and 6 bases lay in between.

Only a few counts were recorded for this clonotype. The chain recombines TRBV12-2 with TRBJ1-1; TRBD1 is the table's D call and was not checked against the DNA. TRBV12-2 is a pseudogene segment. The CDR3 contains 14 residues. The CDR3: CASRFRGWYTEAFF. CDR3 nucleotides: TGTGCAAGTCGCTTCAGGGGTTGGTACACTGAAGCTTTCTTT.

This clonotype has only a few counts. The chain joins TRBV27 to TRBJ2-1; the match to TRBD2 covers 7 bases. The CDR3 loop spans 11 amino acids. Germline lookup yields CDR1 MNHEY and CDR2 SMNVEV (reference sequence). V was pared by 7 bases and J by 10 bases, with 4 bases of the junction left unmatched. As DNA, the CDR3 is TGTGCCAGCACCCTCGGGGGGGAGCAGTTCTTC. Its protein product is CASTLGGEQFF.

CDR3 sequence: CSAPYYQDSNTGELFF. In DNA form, the CDR3 reads TGCAGTGCCCCTTACTATCAGGACAGTAACACCGGGGAGCTGTTTTTT. The chain recombines TRBV20-1 with TRBJ2-2, with D possibly matching TRBD1 (6 bases). The CDR3 is made up of 16 amino acids. Deletions cut 6 bases from V and 2 bases from J, with 19 bases between. Germline V gene lookup returns CDR1 DFQATT and CDR2 SNEGSKA (reference sequence).

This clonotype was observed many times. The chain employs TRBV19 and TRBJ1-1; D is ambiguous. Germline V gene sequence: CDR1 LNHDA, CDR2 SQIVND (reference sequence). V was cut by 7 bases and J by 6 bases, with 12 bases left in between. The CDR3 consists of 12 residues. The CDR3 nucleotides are TGTGCCAGTATTGGGTGGCTATCTGAAGCTTTCTTT. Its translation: CASIGWLSEAFF. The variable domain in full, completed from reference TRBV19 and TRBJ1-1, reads DGGITQSPKYLFRKEGQNVTLSCEQNLNHDAMYWYRQDPGQGLRLIYYSQIVNDFQKGDIAEGYSVSREKKESFPLTVTSAQKNPTAFYLCASIGWLSEAFFGQGTRLTVV.

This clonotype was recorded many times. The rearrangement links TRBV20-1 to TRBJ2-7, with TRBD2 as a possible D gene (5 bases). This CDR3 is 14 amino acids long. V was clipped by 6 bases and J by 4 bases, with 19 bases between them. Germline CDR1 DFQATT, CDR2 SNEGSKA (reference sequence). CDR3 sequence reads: CSARTGERTYEQYF. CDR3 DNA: TGCAGTGCCCGGACCGGGGAACGGACTTACGAGCAGTACTTC.

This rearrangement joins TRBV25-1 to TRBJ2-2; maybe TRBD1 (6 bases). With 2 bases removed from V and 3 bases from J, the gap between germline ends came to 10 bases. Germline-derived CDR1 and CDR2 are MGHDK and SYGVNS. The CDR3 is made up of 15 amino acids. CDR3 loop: CASSEGTRDTGELFF. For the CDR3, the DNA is TGTGCCAGCAGTGAAGGGACAAGAGACACCGGGGAGCTGTTTTTT.

The DNA for the CDR3 is TGCGCCAGCAGCTCCGACAGGGGGCAGGACACCGGGGAGCTGTTTTTT. It yields the protein CASSSDRGQDTGELFF. The chain is built from TRBV5-1 and TRBJ2-2, with TRBD1 identical over 10 bases. Germline CDR1 is SGHRS and CDR2 is YFSETQ. The CDR3 covers 16 residues. J gave up 3 bases and V 3 bases, and 5 bases lay outside the gene matches.

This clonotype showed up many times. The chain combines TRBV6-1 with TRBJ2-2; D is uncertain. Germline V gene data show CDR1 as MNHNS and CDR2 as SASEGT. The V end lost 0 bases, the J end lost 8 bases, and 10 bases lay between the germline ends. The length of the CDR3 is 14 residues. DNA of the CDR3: TGTGCCAGCAGTGAAGCCCTAGACTCGGGGGAGCTGTTTTTT. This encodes CASSEALDSGELFF.

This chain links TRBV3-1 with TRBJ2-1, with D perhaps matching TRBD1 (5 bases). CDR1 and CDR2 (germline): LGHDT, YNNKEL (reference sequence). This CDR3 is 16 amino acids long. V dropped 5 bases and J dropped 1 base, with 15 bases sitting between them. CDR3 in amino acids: CASSSREGVSYNEQFF. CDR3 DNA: TGTGCCAGCAGCTCGCGCGAAGGGGTATCCTACAATGAGCAGTTCTTC.

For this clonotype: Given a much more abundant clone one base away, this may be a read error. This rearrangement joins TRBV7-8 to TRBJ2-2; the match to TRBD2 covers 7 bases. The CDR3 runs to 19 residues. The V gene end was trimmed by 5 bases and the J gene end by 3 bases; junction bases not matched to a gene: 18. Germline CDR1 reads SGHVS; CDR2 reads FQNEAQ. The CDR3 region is CASSPIKYGLVGYTGELFF. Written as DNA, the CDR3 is TGTGCCAGCAGCCCTATTAAGTATGGACTAGTGGGTTACACCGGGGAGCTGTTTTTT.

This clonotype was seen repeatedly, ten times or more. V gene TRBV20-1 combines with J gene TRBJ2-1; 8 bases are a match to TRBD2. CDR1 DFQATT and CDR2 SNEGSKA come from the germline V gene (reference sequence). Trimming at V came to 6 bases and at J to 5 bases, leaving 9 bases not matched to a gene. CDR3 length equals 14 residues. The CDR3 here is CSALFAGGNNEQFF. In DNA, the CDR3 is TGCAGTGCCCTCTTTGCGGGGGGTAACAATGAGCAGTTCTTC.

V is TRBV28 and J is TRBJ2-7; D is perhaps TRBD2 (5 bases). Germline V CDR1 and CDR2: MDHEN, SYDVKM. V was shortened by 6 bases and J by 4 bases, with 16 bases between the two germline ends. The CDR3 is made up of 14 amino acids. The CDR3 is CASRSYSGEYEQYF. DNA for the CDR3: TGTGCCAGCAGATCCTACAGCGGCGAATACGAGCAGTACTTC.

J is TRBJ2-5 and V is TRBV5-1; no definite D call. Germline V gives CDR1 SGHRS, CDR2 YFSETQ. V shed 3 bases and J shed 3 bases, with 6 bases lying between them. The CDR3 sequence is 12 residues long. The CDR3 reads CASSSAEETQYF. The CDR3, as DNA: TGCGCCAGCAGCTCCGCGGAAGAGACCCAGTACTTC.

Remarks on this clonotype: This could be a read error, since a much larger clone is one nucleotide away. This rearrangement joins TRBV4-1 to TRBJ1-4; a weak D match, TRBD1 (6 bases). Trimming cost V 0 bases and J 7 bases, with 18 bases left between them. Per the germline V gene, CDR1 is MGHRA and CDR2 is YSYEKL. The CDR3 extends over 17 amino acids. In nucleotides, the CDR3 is TGCGCCAGCAGCCAAGAGTCACAGGGACGGTGGTCTGAAAAACTGTTTTTT. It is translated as CASSQESQGRWSEKLFF.

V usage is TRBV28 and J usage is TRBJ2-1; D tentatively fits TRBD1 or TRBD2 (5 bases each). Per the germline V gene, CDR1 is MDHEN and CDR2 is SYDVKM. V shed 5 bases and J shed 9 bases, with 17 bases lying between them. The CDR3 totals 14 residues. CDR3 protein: CASSPGGGHFEQFF. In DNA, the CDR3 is TGTGCCAGCAGTCCCGGCGGAGGACATTTTGAGCAGTTCTTC.

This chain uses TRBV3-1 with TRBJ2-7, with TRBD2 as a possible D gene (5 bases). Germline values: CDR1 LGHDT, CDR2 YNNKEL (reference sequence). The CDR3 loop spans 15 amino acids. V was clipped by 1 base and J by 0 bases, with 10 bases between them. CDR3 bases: TGTGCCAGCAGCCAAGCCTTGGACTCCTCCTACGAGCAGTACTTC. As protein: CASSQALDSSYEQYF.

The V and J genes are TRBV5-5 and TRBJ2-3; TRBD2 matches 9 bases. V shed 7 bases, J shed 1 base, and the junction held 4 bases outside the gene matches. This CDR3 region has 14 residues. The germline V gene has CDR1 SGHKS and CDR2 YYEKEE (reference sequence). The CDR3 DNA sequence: TGTGCCAGCCAGCGGGAGGCCCGCACAGATACGCAGTATTTT. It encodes CASQREARTDTQYF.

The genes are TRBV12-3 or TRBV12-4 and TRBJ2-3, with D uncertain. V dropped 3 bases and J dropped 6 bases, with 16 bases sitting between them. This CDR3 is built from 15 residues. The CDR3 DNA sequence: TGTGCCAGCAGTTTGAGAGTAGCTGTCTATGATACGCAGTATTTT. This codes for CASSLRVAVYDTQYF.

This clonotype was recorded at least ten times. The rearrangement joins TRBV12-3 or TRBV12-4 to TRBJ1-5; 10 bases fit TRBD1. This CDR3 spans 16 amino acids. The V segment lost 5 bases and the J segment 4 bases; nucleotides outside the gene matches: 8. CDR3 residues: CASSRGPGQGNQPQHF. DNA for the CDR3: TGTGCCAGCAGTAGGGGACCGGGACAGGGGAATCAGCCCCAGCATTTT.

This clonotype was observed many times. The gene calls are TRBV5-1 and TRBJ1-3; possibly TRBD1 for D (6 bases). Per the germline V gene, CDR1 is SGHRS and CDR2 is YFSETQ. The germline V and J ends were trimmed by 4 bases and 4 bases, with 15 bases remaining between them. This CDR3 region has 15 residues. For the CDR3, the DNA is TGCGCCAGCAGCATACTTGGGACACAAGGAAACACCATATATTTT. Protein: CASSILGTQGNTIYF.

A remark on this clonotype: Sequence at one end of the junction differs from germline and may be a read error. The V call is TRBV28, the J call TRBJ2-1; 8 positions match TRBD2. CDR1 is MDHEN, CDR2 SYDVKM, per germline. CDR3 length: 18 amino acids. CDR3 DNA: TGTGCCAGCAGTAGTTGGGTAATCCTTTTAGCGGGGAGGAATGATCAGTTCTTC. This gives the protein CASSSWVILLAGRNDQFF.

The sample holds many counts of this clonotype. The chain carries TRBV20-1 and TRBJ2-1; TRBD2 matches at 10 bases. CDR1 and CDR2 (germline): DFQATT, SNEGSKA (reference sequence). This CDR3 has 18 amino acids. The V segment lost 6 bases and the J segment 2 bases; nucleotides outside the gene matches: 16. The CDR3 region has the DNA TGCAGTGCCGGGGGGGCGCTAGCGGGAGCAGGGACCTACAATGAGCAGTTCTTC. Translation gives CSAGGALAGAGTYNEQFF.

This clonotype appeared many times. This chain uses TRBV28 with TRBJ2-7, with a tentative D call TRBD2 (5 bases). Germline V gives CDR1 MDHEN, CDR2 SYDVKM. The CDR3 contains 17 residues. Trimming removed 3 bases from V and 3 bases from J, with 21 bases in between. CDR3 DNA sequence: TGTGCCAGCAGTTTTTCGGGTTCGGCGGGCCGACTCTACGAGCAGTACTTC. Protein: CASSFSGSAGRLYEQYF.

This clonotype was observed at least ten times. CDR3 protein: CASSLGPIGANYGYTF. The CDR3 region has the DNA TGTGCCAGCAGTTTGGGCCCAATCGGAGCAAACTATGGCTACACCTTC. The genes are TRBV28 and TRBJ1-2; D is undetermined. V was trimmed by 3 bases and J by 2 bases, leaving 16 bases between them. Germline V gene sequence: CDR1 MDHEN, CDR2 SYDVKM. This CDR3 contains 16 residues.